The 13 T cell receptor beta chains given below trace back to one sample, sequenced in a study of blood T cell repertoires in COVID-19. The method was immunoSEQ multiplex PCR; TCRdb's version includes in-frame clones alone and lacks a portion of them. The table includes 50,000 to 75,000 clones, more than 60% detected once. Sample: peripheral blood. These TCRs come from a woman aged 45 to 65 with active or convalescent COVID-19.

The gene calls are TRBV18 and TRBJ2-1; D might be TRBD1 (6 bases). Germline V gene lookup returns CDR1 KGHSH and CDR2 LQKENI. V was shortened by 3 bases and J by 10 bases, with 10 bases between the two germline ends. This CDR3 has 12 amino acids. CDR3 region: CASSPSDREQFF. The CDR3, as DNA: TGTGCCAGCTCACCCTCTGACAGGGAGCAGTTCTTC.

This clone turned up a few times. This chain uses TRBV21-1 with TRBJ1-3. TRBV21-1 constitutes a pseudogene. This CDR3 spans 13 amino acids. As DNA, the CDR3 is TGTGCCAGCAAGAGGACTCCCCAGGACACCATATATTTT. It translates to CASKRTPQDTIYF.

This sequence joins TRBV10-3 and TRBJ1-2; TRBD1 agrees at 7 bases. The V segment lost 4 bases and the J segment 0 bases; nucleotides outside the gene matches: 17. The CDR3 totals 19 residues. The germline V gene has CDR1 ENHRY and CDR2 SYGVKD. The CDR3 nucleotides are TGTGCCATCAGTGTCCGAGAGCTCAGGGGACAGCCATCTAACTATGGCTACACCTTC. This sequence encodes CAISVRELRGQPSNYGYTF.

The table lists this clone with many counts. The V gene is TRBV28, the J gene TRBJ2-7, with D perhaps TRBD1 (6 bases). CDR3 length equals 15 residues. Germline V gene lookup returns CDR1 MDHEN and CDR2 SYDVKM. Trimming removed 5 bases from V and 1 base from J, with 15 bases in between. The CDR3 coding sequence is TGTGCCAGCAGTAAATCCGGGACACCTTCCTACGAGCAGTACTTC. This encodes CASSKSGTPSYEQYF.

CDR3 sequence reads: CASSRKDRGRGYTF. In nucleotides, the CDR3 is TGTGCCAGTAGCAGAAAAGACAGGGGGCGAGGCTACACCTTC. The chain couples TRBV19 to TRBJ1-2; 10 nucleotides agree with TRBD1. The CDR3 is 14 amino acids. With V trimmed by 6 bases and J by 8 bases, 9 bases remained unmatched. Germline-derived CDR1 and CDR2 are LNHDA and SQIVND (reference sequence).

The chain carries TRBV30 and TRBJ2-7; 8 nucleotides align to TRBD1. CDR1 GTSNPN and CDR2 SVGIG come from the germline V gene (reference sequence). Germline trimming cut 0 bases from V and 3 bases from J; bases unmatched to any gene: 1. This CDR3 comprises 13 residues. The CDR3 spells CAWSVGQGYEQYF. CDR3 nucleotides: TGTGCCTGGAGTGTAGGACAGGGCTACGAGCAGTACTTC.

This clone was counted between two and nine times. The CDR3 spells CASSLEGGSQTQYF. The CDR3, as DNA: TGTGCCAGCAGCTTAGAAGGCGGGTCGCAGACCCAGTACTTC. The genes are TRBV7-2 and TRBJ2-5; tentatively, D is TRBD2 (5 bases). This CDR3 contains 14 residues. From germline, CDR1 is SGHTA and CDR2 FQGNSA. The germline V and J ends were trimmed by 1 base and 6 bases, with 12 bases remaining between them.

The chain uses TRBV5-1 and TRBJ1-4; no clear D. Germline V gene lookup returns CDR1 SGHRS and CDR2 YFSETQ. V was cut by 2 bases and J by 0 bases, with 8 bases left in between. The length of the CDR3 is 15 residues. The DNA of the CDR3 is TGCGCCAGCAGCTTCGACACCCCAACTAATGAAAAACTGTTTTTT. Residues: CASSFDTPTNEKLFF.

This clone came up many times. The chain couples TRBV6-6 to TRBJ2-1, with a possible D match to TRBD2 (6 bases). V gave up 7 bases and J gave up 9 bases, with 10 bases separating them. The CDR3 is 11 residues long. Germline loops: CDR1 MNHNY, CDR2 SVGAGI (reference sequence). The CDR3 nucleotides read TGTGCCAGCACCTCCGGGGGTGAGCAGTTCTTC. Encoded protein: CASTSGGEQFF.

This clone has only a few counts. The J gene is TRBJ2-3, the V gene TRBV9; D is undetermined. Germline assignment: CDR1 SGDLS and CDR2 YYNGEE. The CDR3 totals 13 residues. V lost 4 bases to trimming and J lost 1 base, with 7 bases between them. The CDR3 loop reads CASSLVGTDTQYF. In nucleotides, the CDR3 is TGTGCCAGCAGCTTAGTAGGCACAGATACGCAGTATTTT.

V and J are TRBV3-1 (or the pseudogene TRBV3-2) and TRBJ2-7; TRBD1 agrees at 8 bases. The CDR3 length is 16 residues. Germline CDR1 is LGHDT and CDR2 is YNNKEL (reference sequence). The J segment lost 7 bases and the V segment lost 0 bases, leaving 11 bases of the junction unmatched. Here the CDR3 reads CASSQDRRQGAREQYF. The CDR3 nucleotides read TGTGCCAGCAGCCAAGATCGTCGGCAGGGGGCGCGAGAGCAGTACTTC.

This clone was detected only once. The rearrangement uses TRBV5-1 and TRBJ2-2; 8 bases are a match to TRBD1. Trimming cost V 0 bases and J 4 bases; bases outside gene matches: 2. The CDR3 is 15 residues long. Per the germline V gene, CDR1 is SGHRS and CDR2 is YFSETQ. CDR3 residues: CASSLAGGGTGELFF. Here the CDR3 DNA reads TGCGCCAGCAGCTTGGCAGGGGGCGGCACCGGGGAGCTGTTTTTT.

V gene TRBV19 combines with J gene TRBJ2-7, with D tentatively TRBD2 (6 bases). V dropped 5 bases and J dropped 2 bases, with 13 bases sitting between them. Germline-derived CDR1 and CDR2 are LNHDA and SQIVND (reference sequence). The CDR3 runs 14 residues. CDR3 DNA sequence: TGTGCCAGTAGTCATAGCGGACTAACCTACGAGCAGTACTTC. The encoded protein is CASSHSGLTYEQYF.